The entry below describes one T cell receptor beta chain. Its antigen is undetermined. The data stem from a study of regulatory T cells in long-lasting Graves disease. Regarding the study as a whole: The work looked only at peripheral blood and did not look at thyroid tissue. Under persistent disease, TRBV28, TRBJ1-2 and TRBJ2-5 were used preferentially. New patients shared some 980 public clonotypes, and persistent patients shared more, with 2,500 to 3,000.

The CDR3 is 15 amino acids. The V and J ends lost 3 bases and 0 bases respectively, with 11 bases between them. The germline CDR1 and CDR2 sequences are KGHSH and LQKENI. Sample time point: persistent/refractory GD, antithyroid drugs over 5 years with positive TRAb. Scientists built the TCR library using RNA that was extracted from PBMCs. HTBI primers from iRepertoire and Arm-PCR of CDR3 regions yielded the TCR beta libraries. TCRdb independently ran MiXCR on the multiplex PCR reads; one entry per CDR3 protein. The sample carries approximately 400,000 distinct CDR3 sequences, around a quarter recorded once.

The receptor was isolated from a female donor with Graves disease. The input for sequencing was peripheral blood mononuclear cells (PBMCs), taken when the disease was refractory, from a patient treated with antithyroid drugs. J is TRBJ1-1 and V is TRBV18, with D uncertain. The chain's CDR3 is CASSPGSGLNTEAFF. In nucleotides, the CDR3 is TGTGCCAGCTCACCTGGCTCAGGACTGAACACTGAAGCTTTCTTT.